This T cell receptor (beta chain) stems from a study of sequential checkpoint blockade in melanoma. TCRdb's table, derived via immunoSEQ multiplex PCR, lists solely in-frame clones and lacks some. Of 25,000 to 35,000 clones in the sample, 85% to 90% are singletons; the top ten hold 12% to 15%. This CDR3 has 16 amino acids. Looked up from germline, CDR1 is SEHNR and CDR2 is FQNEAQ (reference sequence). J gave up 8 bases and V 5 bases, and 10 bases lay outside the gene matches. Sample treatment: randomized to nivolumab then ipilimumab (arm A) or the reverse (arm B). This specimen consisted of CD8+ T cells sorted from blood (inferred from file names), obtained from a patient given nivolumab and ipilimumab in sequence. This receptor was obtained from a human donor with melanoma. The chain joins TRBV7-9 to TRBJ2-1; TRBD2 aligns across 12 bases. CDR3 sequence reads: CASSLLAGGPQDEQFF. The CDR3 bases are TGTGCCAGCAGCCTCCTAGCGGGAGGGCCCCAGGATGAGCAGTTCTTC. The full variable domain, completed using reference TRBV7-9 and TRBJ2-1, is DTGVSQNPRHKITKRGQNVTFRCDPISEHNRLYWYRQTLGQGPEFLTYFQNEAQLEKSRLLSDRFSAERPKGSFSTLEIQRTEQGDSAMYLCASSLLAGGPQDEQFFGPGTRLTVL.